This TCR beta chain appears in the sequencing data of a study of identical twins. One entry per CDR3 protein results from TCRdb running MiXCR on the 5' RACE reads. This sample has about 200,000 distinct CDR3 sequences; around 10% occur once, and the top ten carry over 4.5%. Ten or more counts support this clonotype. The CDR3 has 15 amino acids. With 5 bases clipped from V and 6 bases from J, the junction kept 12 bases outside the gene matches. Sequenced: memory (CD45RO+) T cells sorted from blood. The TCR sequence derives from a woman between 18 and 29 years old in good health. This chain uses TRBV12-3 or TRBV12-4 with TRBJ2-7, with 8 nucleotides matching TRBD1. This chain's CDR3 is CASSKLRGRDGEQYF. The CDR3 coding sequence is TGTGCCAGCAGTAAACTCAGGGGGCGTGATGGCGAGCAGTACTTC.